The rows below give T cell receptor beta chains drawn from one sample of a study of radiotherapy plus CTLA-4 blockade in lung cancer. Generated by immunoSEQ multiplex PCR, the TCRdb table keeps only in-frame clones and is missing some. Among roughly 48,000 clones listed, approximately 76% were seen once. Sample: peripheral blood, taken from a patient treated with radiotherapy plus ipilimumab. These receptors all come from a human donor with non-small cell lung cancer who had stable disease on radiotherapy plus ipilimumab. The CDR3 runs from the conserved cysteine through the conserved F or W. D genes are given only for firm matches. Some rows have no size entry. The others give once, few or many, or a class for an expanded clone.

d_gene	abundance	v_gene	j_gene	CDR3nt	CDR3aa
.	few	TRBV7-8	TRBJ1-3	TGTGCCAGCAGCTTAGCGCAGCGGGGAAACACCATATATTTT	CASSLAQRGNTIYF
TRBD2	few	TRBV7-2	TRBJ2-1	TGTGCCAGCAGCTTGATGCGGGGGGGCATTGGGCAGTTCTTC	CASSLMRGGIGQFF
.	few	TRBV9	TRBJ1-2	TGTGCCAGCAGCCCGGAGACGGTCAGGGGCAATGGCTACACCTTC	CASSPETVRGNGYTF
.	.	TRBV13	TRBJ2-5	TGTGCCAGCAGCTTAGGTCCGCAAGAGACCCAGTACTTC	CASSLGPQETQYF
TRBD1	few	TRBV19	TRBJ1-2	TGTGCCAGTAGTGCGACAGGGGGCTCAGATAAGGGCTATGGCTACACCTTC	CASSATGGSDKGYGYTF
.	.	TRBV4-1	TRBJ1-1	TGCGCCAGCAGCCGCGGGTGGGGGGAGCACACTGAAGCTTTCTTT	CASSRGWGEHTEAFF
TRBD1	.	TRBV13	TRBJ2-1	TGTGCCAGCAGGTTGGGACAGCTTAAGCAGTTCTTC	CASRLGQLKQFF
.	.	TRBV27	TRBJ2-7	TGTGCCAGCAGGACGGGACACTCCTACGAGCAGTACTTC	CASRTGHSYEQYF
TRBD1	.	TRBV7-9	TRBJ1-4	TGTGCCAGCAGCTCAACCGGACAGGGCGGTGAAAAACTGTTTTTT	CASSSTGQGGEKLFF
TRBD1	.	TRBV5-1	TRBJ1-2	TGCGCCAGCAGTTTCGGACAGGGCACTACCTATGGCTACACCTTC	CASSFGQGTTYGYTF
TRBD1	.	TRBV9	TRBJ1-1	TGTGCCAGCAGCGTAGAGAACAGGGGGCAAGCTTTCTTT	CASSVENRGQAFF
TRBD1	.	TRBV19	TRBJ2-1	TGTGCCAGTAGAACAAACACCGGGACAGGGTACAATGAGCAGTTCTTC	CASRTNTGTGYNEQFF
.	.	TRBV10-2	TRBJ2-1	TGCGCCAGCAGTGAGGAGCTGTACAATGAGCAGTTCTTC	CASSEELYNEQFF
.	.	TRBV10-3	TRBJ2-7	TGTGCCATCAGTGAGTCAGGGTTTAGCTCCTACGAGCAGTACTTC	CAISESGFSSYEQYF
.	.	TRBV11-3	TRBJ2-2	TGTGCCAGCAGCCCTGACACTACCGGGGAGCTGTTTTTT	CASSPDTTGELFF
.	.	TRBV6-1	TRBJ2-3	TGTGCCAGCGTTAAAGGGGACACAGATACGCAGTATTTT	CASVKGDTDTQYF
.	.	TRBV7-9	TRBJ1-2	TGTGCCAGCAGCCTTGAAAGCTATGGCCACACCTTC	CASSLESYGHTF
TRBD1	.	TRBV4-1	TRBJ1-1	TGCGCCAGCACCTACAAACCCAAAGCCGGGACAGGCGTGACTGAAGCTTTCTTT	CASTYKPKAGTGVTEAFF
.	few	TRBV2	TRBJ1-2	TGTGCCAGCAGTCAATCATCGGATGGCTACACCTTC	CASSQSSDGYTF
.	.	TRBV28	TRBJ2-2	TGTGCCAGCATTGCCCATACCGGGGAGCTGTTTTTT	CASIAHTGELFF
.	few	TRBV5-4	TRBJ2-7	TGTGCCAGCAGCTTGGAGGCCTACGAGCAGTACTTC	CASSLEAYEQYF
TRBD1	.	TRBV28	TRBJ1-6	TGTGCCAGCAGCCAAACTCCGGGACAGGGAACCAGCTCCTATAATTCACCCCTCCACTTT	CASSQTPGQGTSSYNSPLHF
TRBD1	few	TRBV14	TRBJ1-4	TGTGCCAGCAGCCAAGTGTTTTTACAGGGGGATGAAAAACTGTTTTTT	CASSQVFLQGDEKLFF
.	.	TRBV28	TRBJ1-4	TGTGCCAGCAGACCACCCCTTGGAGGGGGTGCTGAAAAACTGTTTTTT	CASRPPLGGGAEKLFF
.	many	TRBV6-5	TRBJ1-1	TGTGCCAGCAGTTACGTCGGGGCAGATATGAACACTGAAGCTTTCTTT	CASSYVGADMNTEAFF
.	.	TRBV18	TRBJ1-2	TGTGCCAGCTCACCACCGTTCGGGGGCGCCTATGGCTACACCTTC	CASSPPFGGAYGYTF
TRBD2	.	TRBV2	TRBJ2-6	TGTGCCAGCAGTGAAGCGCGGGGGGTCGGGTCTGGGGCCAACGTCCTGACTTTC	CASSEARGVGSGANVLTF
.	.	TRBV18	TRBJ1-4	TGTGCCAGCTCACCAGGGTCAGGCGAAAAACTGTTTTTT	CASSPGSGEKLFF
TRBD1	.	TRBV9	TRBJ1-4	TGTGCCAGCAGCGTAGAGGGGGCGCAAGGGGAAAAACTGTTTTTT	CASSVEGAQGEKLFF
.	.	TRBV5-1	TRBJ2-3	TGCGCCAGCAGCTTGGAGTTCACAGATACGCAGTATTTT	CASSLEFTDTQYF